Listed below are T cell receptor beta chains from one sample, sequenced in a study of T-cell reconstitution after alpha-beta-depleted transplantation in children. TCRdb processed the PCR reads anew with MiXCR; each CDR3 protein has one entry. Among around 440,000 distinct CDR3 sequences listed, 15% to 20% were seen once. Here the sequenced sample was PBMCs, mostly from graft donor cells, taken 360 days after TCRalphabeta/CD19-depleted stem cell transplant. The receptors originated from a boy under three years old who had a stem cell transplant for Wiskott-Aldrich syndrome, so the T cells may come from the graft donor. Each CDR3 is given with its conserved first and last residue. The D gene is left open where the match is weak. Not every row has a clone size; where given, it reads once, few, many or a size class.

TRBJ1-5	NA	TRBV19	NA	TGTGCCAGTAGTAGGGCCAATCAGCCCCAGCATTTT	CASSRANQPQHF
TRBJ2-1	NA	TRBV2	few	TGTGCCAGCAGCTCCGAACGCGGGGCGCAGTTCTTC	CASSSERGAQFF
TRBJ2-3	NA	TRBV5-1	NA	TGCGCCAGCAGCCCCGATTCTAGCCTCTCCCCCGTCGATACGCAGTATTTT	CASSPDSSLSPVDTQYF
TRBJ1-6	TRBD1	TRBV6-5	NA	TGTGCCAGCAGCCCTTCGGACAGGGTTAATTCACCCCTCCACTTT	CASSPSDRVNSPLHF
TRBJ2-1	NA	TRBV12-3/TRBV12-4	few	TGTGCCAGCAGTTTGCGGACCCAAATACCCTACAATGAGCAGTTCTTC	CASSLRTQIPYNEQFF
TRBJ2-7	NA	TRBV13	many	TGTGCCAGCAGCCCGGGACTGGCTAGCTCCTACGAGCAGTACTTC	CASSPGLASSYEQYF
TRBJ2-2	NA	TRBV30	NA	TGTGCCTGGAGTAAAGGAGCGCGCCGTCCTAACACCGGGGAGCTGTTTTTT	CAWSKGARRPNTGELFF
TRBJ2-2	NA	TRBV24-1	NA	TGTGCCACCAGTGCGAGGTTTACCGGGGAGCTGTTTTTT	CATSARFTGELFF
TRBJ2-5	NA	TRBV5-1	NA	TGCGCCAGCAGCCCCGGGACCGTGAAGTACCAAGAGACCCAGTACTTC	CASSPGTVKYQETQYF
TRBJ2-3	NA	TRBV4-3	NA	TGCGCCAGCAGCCAAGATTGGGGGGCTGGGGCAGATACGCAGTATTTT	CASSQDWGAGADTQYF
TRBJ2-5	NA	TRBV7-9	NA	TGTGCCAGCAGCTTAGTGACAGCGTACGACACCCAGTACTTC	CASSLVTAYDTQYF
TRBJ2-4	NA	TRBV15	NA	TGTGCCACCAGCAGAGCGGGCTTGGATCTAGCCAAAAACATTCAGTACTTC	CATSRAGLDLAKNIQYF
TRBJ2-7	NA	TRBV10-3	many	TGTGCCATCAGAAACGGCGTTTCTCGGGGATTTCCCTACGAGCAGTACTTC	CAIRNGVSRGFPYEQYF
TRBJ2-7	NA	TRBV12-3/TRBV12-4	NA	TGTGCCAGCAGTTTTAAAAATTGGGGGGCCTACGAGCAGTACTTC	CASSFKNWGAYEQYF
TRBJ2-3	TRBD2	TRBV20-1	NA	TGCAGTGCTAGATCAGAAGGCGGGAGGGCAGATACGCAGTATTTT	CSARSEGGRADTQYF
TRBJ2-1	TRBD2	TRBV24-1	NA	TGTGCCACCAGTGACCCTCGACTAGCGGCCTACAATGAGCAGTTCTTC	CATSDPRLAAYNEQFF
TRBJ2-1	NA	TRBV30	NA	TGTGCCTGGAGGCAGCGCCAGGGAAAATCCTACAATGAGCAGTTCTTC	CAWRQRQGKSYNEQFF
TRBJ2-1	TRBD2	TRBV7-9	few	TGTGCCAGCAGCGAGAGACAGGGACTAGCCTCTTCCAATGAGCAGTTCTTC	CASSERQGLASSNEQFF
TRBJ2-7	TRBD1	TRBV7-9	NA	TGTGCCAGCAGCTTAATCGCGACAGGGTCCTCCTACGAGCAGTACTTC	CASSLIATGSSYEQYF
TRBJ2-7	NA	TRBV20-1	NA	TGCAGTGCTAGAGATCCCGGGGGTAGCCCCGGTCTCTACGAGCAGTACTTC	CSARDPGGSPGLYEQYF
TRBJ2-5	NA	TRBV7-2	few	TGTGCCAGCAGCTTAGTCAGCTTCCAAGAGACCCAGTACTTC	CASSLVSFQETQYF
TRBJ2-1	TRBD1	TRBV29-1	NA	TGCAGCGTTGAAGAAGGGGGCAGCGAGCAGTTCTTC	CSVEEGGSEQFF
TRBJ2-3	NA	TRBV24-1	few	TGTGCCACCAGTGGGGTAGATACGCAGTATTTT	CATSGVDTQYF
TRBJ1-6	NA	TRBV28	many	TGTGCCAGCAAGGTCGCAGGGCTCACCTATAATTCACCCCTCCACTTT	CASKVAGLTYNSPLHF
TRBJ2-5	NA	TRBV7-2	NA	TGTGCCAGCAGCTTTCGGGGCAGGGAAGAGACCCAGTACTTC	CASSFRGREETQYF
TRBJ2-1	NA	TRBV28	many	TGTGCCAGCAGTTTAGGGTCCAGCGGGCAGACGATTGAGCAGTTCTTC	CASSLGSSGQTIEQFF
TRBJ2-3	TRBD2	TRBV7-2	few	TGTGCCAGCAGCTCCGCCCCCGGGACTAGGTCCACAGATACGCAGTATTTT	CASSSAPGTRSTDTQYF
TRBJ2-7	TRBD2	TRBV2	many	TGTGCCAGCAGACGCAGGGAGGGCGAGCAGTACTTC	CASRRREGEQYF
TRBJ2-7	NA	TRBV27	many	TGTGCCAGCAGTCCGCAGGGGCGCGAGGACGAGCAGTACTTC	CASSPQGREDEQYF